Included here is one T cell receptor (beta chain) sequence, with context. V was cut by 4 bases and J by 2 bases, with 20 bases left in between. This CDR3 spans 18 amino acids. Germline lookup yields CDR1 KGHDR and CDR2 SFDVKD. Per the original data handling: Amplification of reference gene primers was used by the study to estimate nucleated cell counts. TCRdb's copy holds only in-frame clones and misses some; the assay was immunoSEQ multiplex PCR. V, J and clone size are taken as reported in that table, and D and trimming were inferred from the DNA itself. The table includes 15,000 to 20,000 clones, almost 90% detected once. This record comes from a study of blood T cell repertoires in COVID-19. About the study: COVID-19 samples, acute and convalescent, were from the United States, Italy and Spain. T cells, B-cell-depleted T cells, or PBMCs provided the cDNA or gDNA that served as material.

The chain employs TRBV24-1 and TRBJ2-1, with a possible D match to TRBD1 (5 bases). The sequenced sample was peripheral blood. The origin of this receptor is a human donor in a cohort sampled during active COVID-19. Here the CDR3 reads CATSDPASPDNPYNEQFF. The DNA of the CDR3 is TGTGCCACCAGTGACCCCGCGTCCCCGGACAACCCCTACAATGAGCAGTTCTTC.